These 7 T cell receptor beta chains were sequenced from one sample in a study of T-cell memory formation after mild COVID-19. Via MiXCR, TCRdb re-called the 5' RACE reads, giving one row per CDR3 protein. The sample lists 470,000 or so distinct CDR3 sequences; around 19% were seen once. Material: PBMCs or a T cell subset sorted from them (not recorded which). All receptors derive from an adult woman who had mild COVID-19 (a few samples of this study predate the infection). Cell type and time point are not known.

The table lists this clonotype with a few counts. This chain links TRBV14 with TRBJ1-1, with 10 positions matching TRBD1. The V gene's germline CDR1 is SGHDN and CDR2 FVKESK. This CDR3 comprises 15 residues. The V segment lost 3 bases and the J segment 4 bases; nucleotides outside the gene matches: 5. CDR3 sequence reads: CASSHIDRGLTEAFF. The DNA of the CDR3 is TGTGCCAGCAGCCACATAGACAGGGGGCTCACTGAAGCTTTCTTT.

The chain combines TRBV19 with TRBJ2-2, with 7 bases lining up with TRBD1. V gave up 9 bases and J gave up 1 base; unmatched junction bases: 8. This CDR3 region has 15 residues. CDR1 and CDR2 (germline): LNHDA, SQIVND (reference sequence). CDR3 in amino acids: CASRQGGKNTGELFF. CDR3 nucleotides: TGTGCCAGCAGACAGGGTGGGAAGAACACCGGGGAGCTGTTTTTT.

This clonotype was recorded many times. The chain recombines TRBV7-9 with TRBJ2-3; D is uncertain. The ends were cut back, 1 base at V and 7 bases at J, with 0 bases in the middle. Looked up from germline, CDR1 is SEHNR and CDR2 is FQNEAQ (reference sequence). The CDR3 runs to 10 residues. The CDR3 loop is CASSLDTQYF. DNA of the CDR3: TGTGCCAGCAGCTTAGATACGCAGTATTTT. Combining the CDR3 with reference TRBV7-9 and TRBJ2-3 gives the whole variable domain DTGVSQNPRHKITKRGQNVTFRCDPISEHNRLYWYRQTLGQGPEFLTYFQNEAQLEKSRLLSDRFSAERPKGSFSTLEIQRTEQGDSAMYLCASSLDTQYFGPGTRLTVL.

The gene calls are TRBV12-3 or TRBV12-4 and TRBJ2-3, with 9 bases lining up with TRBD2. Losses at the gene ends were 3 bases for V and 2 bases for J; bases not matched to a gene: 9. This CDR3 has 17 residues. The CDR3 loop is CASSLGFQREATDTQYF. The CDR3 nucleotides read TGTGCCAGCAGTTTGGGTTTTCAGCGGGAGGCCACAGATACGCAGTATTTT.

This clonotype has only a few counts. The chain links TRBV5-1 to TRBJ1-2; 8 positions agree with TRBD1. Germline CDR1 and CDR2: SGHRS and YFSETQ. The J segment lost 2 bases and the V segment lost 4 bases, leaving 7 bases of the junction unmatched. The CDR3 runs 15 residues. Here the CDR3 reads CASSTRQGRNYGYTF. The CDR3 region has the DNA TGCGCCAGCAGCACAAGACAGGGGCGGAACTATGGCTACACCTTC. Drawing the rest from reference TRBV5-1 and TRBJ1-2, the complete variable domain is KAGVTQTPRYLIKTRGQQVTLSCSPISGHRSVSWYQQTPGQGLQFLFEYFSETQRNKGNFPGRFSGRQFSNSRSEMNVSTLELGDSALYLCASSTRQGRNYGYTFGSGTRLTVV.

This chain joins TRBV6-2 or TRBV6-3 and TRBJ1-2; D not resolved. The CDR3 sequence is 15 residues long. V shed 5 bases and J shed 8 bases, with 21 bases lying between them. Germline CDR1 and CDR2: MNHEY and SVGEGT. The CDR3 here is CASSLETRASVGYTF. CDR3 bases: TGTGCCAGCAGTCTAGAGACCCGGGCCTCGGTCGGCTACACCTTC.

The rearrangement joins TRBV5-4 to TRBJ1-2, with D perhaps TRBD1 (6 bases). This CDR3 region has 14 residues. The germline V and J ends were trimmed by 0 bases and 4 bases, with 10 bases remaining between them. Per the germline V gene, CDR1 is SGHNT and CDR2 is YYREEE (reference sequence). CDR3 in DNA: TGTGCCAGCAGCTTGGCCTGGGACACCTATGGCTACACCTTC. As protein: CASSLAWDTYGYTF. The variable domain in full, with the rest retrieved from reference TRBV5-4 and TRBJ1-2, is ETGVTQSPTHLIKTRGQQVTLRCSSQSGHNTVSWYQQALGQGPQFIFQYYREEENGRGNFPPRFSGLQFPNYSSELNVNALELDDSALYLCASSLAWDTYGYTFGSGTRLTVV.